These 9 T cell receptor beta chains were all obtained from the same sample, sequenced in a study of T cell clonality in common variable immunodeficiency (dated by TCRdb to the mid-2010s). Library construction relied on the immunoSEQ multiplex PCR assay. In TCRdb, the immuneACCESS table is reduced to in-frame sequences with V and J assigned. These tables do not hold every clone; where another copy was compared, an unresolved V gene accounts for under half, and the others remain unexplained. This sample has 50,000 to 65,000 clones in the table, none counted a single time. The biggest ten clones account for around 0.8% of the sample. The specimen was peripheral blood mononuclear cells. All receptors derive from a person between 18 and 75 years old in good health.

The table lists this clone with many counts. Here the CDR3 reads CASSSRQEHGPLHF. CDR3 DNA, as far as it was read: TGTGCCAGCAGCTCGAGACAGGAGCACGGACCC. The chain uses TRBV7-6 and TRBJ1-6, with TRBD1 as a possible D gene (6 bases). Coverage ceases 3 residues before the CDR3 finishes, and the germline J gene fills in the end. The length of the CDR3 is 14 residues. V was trimmed by 4 bases and J by 12 bases, leaving 16 bases between them. Germline V lookup: CDR1 SGHVS, CDR2 FNYEAQ.

The table lists this clone with many counts. From the germline J gene comes the end of the CDR3, since the read stops 3 residues before it. V usage is TRBV7-9 and J usage is TRBJ2-1; D unclear. CDR3 size: 11 residues. V was cut by 1 base and J by 9 bases, with 4 bases left in between. The germline V gene encodes CDR1 SEHNR and CDR2 FQNEAQ (reference sequence). CDR3 residues: CASSLVGEQFF. CDR3 DNA, as far as it was read: TGTGCCAGCAGCTTAGTCGGTGAG. Full variable domain (outside the CDR3, taken from reference TRBV7-9 and TRBJ2-1): DTGVSQNPRHKITKRGQNVTFRCDPISEHNRLYWYRQTLGQGPEFLTYFQNEAQLEKSRLLSDRFSAERPKGSFSTLEIQRTEQGDSAMYLCASSLVGEQFFGPGTRLTVL.

In its sample, this clone was seen many times. The read terminates 3 residues ahead of where the CDR3 ends, so the germline J gene completes it. The chain uses TRBV29-1 and TRBJ2-7; D call uncertain. The V gene lost 6 bases and the J gene lost 4 bases, with 19 bases spanning the gap. CDR3 length: 14 amino acids. Germline V lookup: CDR1 SQVTM, CDR2 ANQGSEA. The chain's CDR3 is CSVGSDLLVYEQYF. Partial CDR3 DNA: TGCAGCGTCGGAAGTGACTTACTCGTATACGAG.

This clone was counted ten times or more. The read comes to an end 3 residues before the CDR3 does, leaving the germline J gene to fill in the end. The V gene is TRBV28, the J gene TRBJ1-5; 10 bases agree with TRBD1. Trimming at V came to 6 bases and at J to 0 bases, leaving 14 bases not matched to a gene. The CDR3 contains 19 residues. Germline V gene sequence: CDR1 MDHEN, CDR2 SYDVKM. The sequenced CDR3 bases are TGTGCCAGCAGAAATATGGACAGGGGGTACCTTCTTAGCAATCAGCCC. It translates to CASRNMDRGYLLSNQP. The full CDR3 protein is CASRNMDRGYLLSNQPQHF.

Ten or more counts support this clone. Sequencing ends 3 residues short of the CDR3 end; the germline J gene provides the rest. The rearrangement joins TRBV5-1 to TRBJ2-5; 7 bases agree with TRBD1. This CDR3 has 13 amino acids. Germline CDR1 is SGHRS and CDR2 is YFSETQ. V shed 3 bases and J 1 base; nucleotides not matched to a gene: 0. Partial CDR3 DNA: TGCGCCAGCAGCTGGGACAGCCAAGAGACC. Protein: CASSWDSQET. In full, the CDR3 reads CASSWDSQETQYF.

This clone was seen many times. The read stops 3 residues short of the end of the CDR3; the missing end is completed from the germline J gene. The V and J genes are TRBV30 and TRBJ1-1; 10 positions agree with TRBD1. This CDR3 comprises 13 residues. CDR1 is GTSNPN, CDR2 SVGIG, per germline (reference sequence). Germline trimming cut 0 bases from V and 7 bases from J; bases unmatched to any gene: 2. CDR3: CAWSVGTGDEAFF. CDR3 DNA (partial): TGTGCCTGGAGTGTAGGGACAGGGGATGAA.

This clone has a count of ten or more. The read gets to within 3 residues of the CDR3 end, and the germline J gene fills in the rest. The V gene is TRBV9, the J gene TRBJ2-3; 14 bases are shared with TRBD2. Trimming at V came to 4 bases and at J to 5 bases, leaving 9 bases not matched to a gene. Germline-derived CDR1 and CDR2 are SGDLS and YYNGEE. The CDR3 is made up of 17 amino acids. The chain's CDR3 is CASSPWGGTSGGDTQYF. The sequenced part of the CDR3 DNA is TGTGCCAGCAGCCCATGGGGGGGGACTAGCGGGGGAGATACG. The entire variable domain, with the rest obtained from reference TRBV9 and TRBJ2-3, is as follows: DSGVTQTPKHLITATGQRVTLRCSPRSGDLSVYWYQQSLDQGLQFLIQYYNGEERAKGNILERFSAQQFPDLHSELNLSSLELGDSALYFCASSPWGGTSGGDTQYFGPGTRLTVL.

At least ten counts were recorded for this clone. The read gets to within 3 residues of the CDR3 end, and the germline J gene fills in the rest. The V call is TRBV7-9, the J call TRBJ2-1, with 11 bases matching TRBD2. This CDR3 spans 15 amino acids. V trimming: 5 bases; J trimming: 5 bases; junction bases outside the gene matches: 5. The germline V gene encodes CDR1 SEHNR and CDR2 FQNEAQ (reference sequence). CDR3 residues: CASSQGLAENNEQFF. The part of the CDR3 DNA that was read is TGTGCCAGCAGCCAGGGACTAGCGGAAAACAATGAG.

Ten or more counts support this clone. The CDR3 sequence: CAISESREGLADTQYF. Incomplete CDR3 DNA: TGTGCCATCAGTGAGTCCCGGGAGGGGCTCGCAGATACG. The chain carries TRBV10-3 and TRBJ2-3; 8 bases fit TRBD2. The read ends 3 residues shy of where the CDR3 ends; the end is completed using the germline J gene. J gave up 4 bases and V 0 bases, and 6 bases lay outside the gene matches. The CDR3 has 16 amino acids. Germline loops: CDR1 ENHRY, CDR2 SYGVKD.